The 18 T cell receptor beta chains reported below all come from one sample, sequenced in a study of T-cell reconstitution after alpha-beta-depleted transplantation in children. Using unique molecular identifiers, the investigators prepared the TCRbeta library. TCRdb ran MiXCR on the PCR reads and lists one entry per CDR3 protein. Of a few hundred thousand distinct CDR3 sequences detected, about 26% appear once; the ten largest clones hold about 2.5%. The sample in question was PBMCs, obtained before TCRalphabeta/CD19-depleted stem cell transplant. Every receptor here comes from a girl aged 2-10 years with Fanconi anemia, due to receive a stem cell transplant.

Here the CDR3 DNA reads TGCGCCAGCAGCTTGGGGCAGGGGGAAGAGACCCAGTACTTC. The encoded protein is CASSLGQGEETQYF. This chain links TRBV5-1 with TRBJ2-5, with 7 bases lining up with TRBD1. From germline, CDR1 is SGHRS and CDR2 YFSETQ. This CDR3 has 14 amino acids. Trimming at V came to 0 bases and at J to 3 bases, leaving 2 bases not matched to a gene.

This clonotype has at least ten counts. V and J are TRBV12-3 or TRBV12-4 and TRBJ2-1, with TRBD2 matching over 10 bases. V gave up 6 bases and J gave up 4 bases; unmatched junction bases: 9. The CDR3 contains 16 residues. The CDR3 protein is CASRPSGGALYNEQFF. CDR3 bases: TGTGCCAGCAGGCCTAGCGGGGGAGCCTTATACAATGAGCAGTTCTTC.

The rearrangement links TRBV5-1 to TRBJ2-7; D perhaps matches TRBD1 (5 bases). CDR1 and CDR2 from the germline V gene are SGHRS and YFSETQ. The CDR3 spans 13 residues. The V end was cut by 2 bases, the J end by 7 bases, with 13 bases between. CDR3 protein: CASSFTGPSEQYF. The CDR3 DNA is TGCGCCAGCAGCTTTACAGGACCCTCGGAGCAGTACTTC.

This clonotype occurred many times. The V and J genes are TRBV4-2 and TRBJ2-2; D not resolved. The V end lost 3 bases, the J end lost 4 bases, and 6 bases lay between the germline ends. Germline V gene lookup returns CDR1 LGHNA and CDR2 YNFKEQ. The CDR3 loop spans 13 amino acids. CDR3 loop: CASSQGFTGELFF. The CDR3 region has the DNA TGTGCCAGCAGCCAGGGTTTCACCGGGGAGCTGTTTTTT.

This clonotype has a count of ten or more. The CDR3 DNA reads as TGTGCCACCAGTGTGGACAGGGGGTATCTGAATGAGCAGTTCTTC. Translating gives CATSVDRGYLNEQFF. The V and J genes are TRBV24-1 and TRBJ2-1; TRBD1 aligns across 10 bases. Per germline, CDR1 KGHDR and CDR2 SFDVKD. Trimming cost V 5 bases and J 7 bases; bases outside gene matches: 7. The CDR3 spans 15 residues.

CDR3 residues: CSACRVNTEAFF. The CDR3 nucleotides read TGCAGTGCTTGCAGGGTGAACACTGAAGCTTTCTTT. J is TRBJ1-1 and V is TRBV20-1, with D maybe TRBD1 (5 bases). The CDR3 is made up of 12 amino acids. Trimming cost V 5 bases and J 0 bases, with 7 bases left between them. Germline V gene sequence: CDR1 DFQATT, CDR2 SNEGSKA (reference sequence).

The CDR3 loop reads CASSLTSGRDIQYF. As DNA, the CDR3 is TGTGCCAGCAGTTTAACTAGCGGGAGGGACATTCAGTACTTC. The rearrangement uses TRBV27 and TRBJ2-4; 13 bases line up with TRBD2. V lost 2 bases to trimming and J lost 8 bases; unmatched junction nucleotides: 0. Germline CDR1 reads MNHEY; CDR2 reads SMNVEV (reference sequence). This CDR3 spans 14 amino acids.

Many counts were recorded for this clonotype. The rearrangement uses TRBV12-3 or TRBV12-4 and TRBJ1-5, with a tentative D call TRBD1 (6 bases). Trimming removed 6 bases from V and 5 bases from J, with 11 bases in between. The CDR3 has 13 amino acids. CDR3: CASSIGGDQPQHF. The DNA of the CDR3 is TGTGCCAGCAGCATAGGGGGGGATCAGCCCCAGCATTTT.

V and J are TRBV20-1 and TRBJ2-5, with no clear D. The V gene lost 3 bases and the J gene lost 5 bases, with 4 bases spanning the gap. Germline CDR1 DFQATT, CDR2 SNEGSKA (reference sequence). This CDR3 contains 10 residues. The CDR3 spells CSASWETQYF. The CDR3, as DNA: TGCAGTGCTAGCTGGGAGACCCAGTACTTC.

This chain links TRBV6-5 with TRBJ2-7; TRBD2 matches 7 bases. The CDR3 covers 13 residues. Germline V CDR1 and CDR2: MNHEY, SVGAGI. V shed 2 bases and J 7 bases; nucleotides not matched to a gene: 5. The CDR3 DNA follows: TGTGCCAGCAGTTACAATCAGGGAGGGGAGCAGTACTTC. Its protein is CASSYNQGGEQYF.

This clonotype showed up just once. CDR3 DNA sequence: TGCAGTGCTAGGAACCGGTGGGTCGTCAATCAGCCCCAGCATTTT. As protein: CSARNRWVVNQPQHF. The rearrangement joins TRBV20-1 to TRBJ1-5; no reliable D call. Germline V gene sequence: CDR1 DFQATT, CDR2 SNEGSKA (reference sequence). V was shortened by 3 bases and J by 3 bases, with 15 bases between the two germline ends. The CDR3 totals 15 residues.

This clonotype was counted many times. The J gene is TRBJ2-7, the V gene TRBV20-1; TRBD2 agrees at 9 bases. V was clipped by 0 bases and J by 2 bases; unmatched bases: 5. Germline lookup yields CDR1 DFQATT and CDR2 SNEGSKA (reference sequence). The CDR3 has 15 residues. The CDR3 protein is CSARDRLADPYEQYF. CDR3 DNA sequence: TGCAGTGCTAGAGATCGACTAGCGGATCCCTACGAGCAGTACTTC.

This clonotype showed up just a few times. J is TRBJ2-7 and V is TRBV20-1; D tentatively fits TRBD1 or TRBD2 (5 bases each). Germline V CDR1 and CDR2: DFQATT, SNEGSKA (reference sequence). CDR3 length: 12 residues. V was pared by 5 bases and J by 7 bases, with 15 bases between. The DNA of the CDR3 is TGCAGTGCTCGGGACCCTTCGAGGGAGCAGTACTTC. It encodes CSARDPSREQYF.

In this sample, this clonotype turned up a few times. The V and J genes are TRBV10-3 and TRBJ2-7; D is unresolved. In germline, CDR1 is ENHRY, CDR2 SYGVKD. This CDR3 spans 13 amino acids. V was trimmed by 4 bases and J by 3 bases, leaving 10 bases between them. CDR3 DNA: TGTGCCATCAGTGCGTCGGGCGGCTACGAGCAGTACTTC. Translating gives CAISASGGYEQYF.

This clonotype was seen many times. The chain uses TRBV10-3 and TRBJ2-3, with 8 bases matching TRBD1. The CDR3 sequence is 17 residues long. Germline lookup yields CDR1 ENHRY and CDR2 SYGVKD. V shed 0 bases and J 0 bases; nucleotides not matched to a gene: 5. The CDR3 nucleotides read TGTGCCATCAGTGAGTCGGCCGGGACAGGAAGCACAGATACGCAGTATTTT. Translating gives CAISESAGTGSTDTQYF.

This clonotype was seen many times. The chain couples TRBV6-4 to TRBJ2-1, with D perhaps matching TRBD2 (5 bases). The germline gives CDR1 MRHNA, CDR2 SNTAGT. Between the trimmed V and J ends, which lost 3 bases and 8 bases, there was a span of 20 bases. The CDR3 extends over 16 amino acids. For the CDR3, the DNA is TGTGCCAGCAGTGAGTCGGTAGCGACATCAAGTGATGAGCAGTTCTTC. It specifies CASSESVATSSDEQFF.

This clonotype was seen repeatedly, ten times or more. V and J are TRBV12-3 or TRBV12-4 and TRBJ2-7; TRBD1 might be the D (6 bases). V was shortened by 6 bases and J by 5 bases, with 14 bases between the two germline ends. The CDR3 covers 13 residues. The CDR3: CASSPRGRDEQYF. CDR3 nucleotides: TGTGCCAGCAGCCCCAGGGGTCGGGACGAGCAGTACTTC.

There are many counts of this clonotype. The DNA for the CDR3 is TGTGCCAGCTGCCCTACCCCCGCGGGCGCAGCGAACACCGGGGAGCTGTTTTTT. Encoded protein: CASCPTPAGAANTGELFF. V and J are TRBV3-1 and TRBJ2-2; a possible D gene is TRBD2 (5 bases). V was clipped by 8 bases and J by 0 bases, with 22 bases between them. The CDR3 is 18 amino acids. Germline V CDR1 and CDR2: LGHDT, YNNKEL (reference sequence).